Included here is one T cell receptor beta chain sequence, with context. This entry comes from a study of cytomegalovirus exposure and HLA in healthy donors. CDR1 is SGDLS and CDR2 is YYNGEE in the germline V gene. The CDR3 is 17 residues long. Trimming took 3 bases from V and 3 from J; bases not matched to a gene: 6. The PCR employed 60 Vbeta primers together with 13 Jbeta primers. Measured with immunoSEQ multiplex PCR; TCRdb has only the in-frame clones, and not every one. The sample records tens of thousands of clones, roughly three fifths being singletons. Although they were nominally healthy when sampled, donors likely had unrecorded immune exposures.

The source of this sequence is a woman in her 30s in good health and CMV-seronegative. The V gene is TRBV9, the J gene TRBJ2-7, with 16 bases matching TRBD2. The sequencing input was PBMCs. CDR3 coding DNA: TGTGCCAGCAGCGAGGGACTAGCGGGAGGGGCCCTCTACGAGCAGTACTTC. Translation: CASSEGLAGGALYEQYF.